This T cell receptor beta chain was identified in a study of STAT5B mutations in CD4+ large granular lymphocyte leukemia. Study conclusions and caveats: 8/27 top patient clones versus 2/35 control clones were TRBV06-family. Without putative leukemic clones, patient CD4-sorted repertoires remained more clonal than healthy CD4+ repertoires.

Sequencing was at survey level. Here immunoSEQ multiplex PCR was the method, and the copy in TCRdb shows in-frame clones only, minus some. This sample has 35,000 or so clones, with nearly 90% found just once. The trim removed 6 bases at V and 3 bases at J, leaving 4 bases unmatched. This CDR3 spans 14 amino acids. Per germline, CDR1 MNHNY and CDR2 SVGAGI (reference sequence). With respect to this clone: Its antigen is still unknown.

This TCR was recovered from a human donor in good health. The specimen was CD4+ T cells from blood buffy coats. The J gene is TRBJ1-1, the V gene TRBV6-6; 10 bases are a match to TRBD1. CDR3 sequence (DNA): TGTGCCAGCAGGCAGGGACAGGGGCACACTGAAGCTTTCTTT. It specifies CASRQGQGHTEAFF.